A selection of T cell receptor beta chains follows, all from one sample in a study of human T cells and chemical hapten exposure. TCRdb re-called the RACE reads through MiXCR, storing one row per CDR3 protein. This repertoire shows 60,000 to 70,000 distinct CDR3 sequences, 9.5% to 12% found once; its top ten account for over 4%. The sequencing here drew on whole blood, taken in connection with sensitization to the hapten diphenylcyclopropenone (DPC). Receptors were obtained from a woman between 45 and 60 years old with alopecia areata. Some clones in this sample may be carry-over from other donors' samples. Both conserved end residues are part of each CDR3. D genes are given only for firm matches. Not every row has a clone size; where given, it reads once, few, many or a size class.

length,J,D,size,V,CDR3,DNA
15,TRBJ2-1,-,few,TRBV27,CASSWRDLSYNEQFF,TGTGCCAGCAGTTGGCGGGACCTCTCCTACAATGAGCAGTTCTTC
14,TRBJ2-7,-,medium-sized,TRBV11-2,CASSLTTGTFEQYF,TGTGCCAGCAGCTTAACAACAGGGACATTCGAGCAGTACTTC
17,TRBJ2-3,-,many,TRBV11-2,CASSPGVRATSTDTQYF,TGTGCCAGCAGCCCAGGGGTGAGGGCGACTAGCACAGATACGCAGTATTTT
17,TRBJ2-7,TRBD2,many,TRBV7-6,CASSLSYSGFSSYEQYF,TGTGCCAGCAGCTTATCCTATAGCGGGTTCAGCTCCTACGAGCAGTACTTC
15,TRBJ1-1,TRBD1,many,TRBV6-2/TRBV6-3,CASSRPLDRGTEAFF,TGTGCCAGCAGTCGTCCCTTGGACAGGGGAACTGAAGCTTTCTTT
14,TRBJ1-5,TRBD1,many,TRBV19,CASSRDSGNQPQHF,TGTGCCAGTAGCCGGGACAGTGGAAATCAGCCCCAGCATTTT
14,TRBJ1-5,-,many,TRBV6-6,CASSITEGNQPQHF,TGTGCCTCCAGTATTACCGAAGGCAATCAGCCCCAGCATTTT
15,TRBJ2-3,-,many,TRBV12-3/TRBV12-4,CASSPYMSDTDTQYF,TGTGCCAGCAGTCCTTACATGTCCGACACAGATACGCAGTATTTT
14,TRBJ2-3,-,-,TRBV2,CASVRGRRTDTQYF,TGTGCCAGCGTACGGGGGCGCCGCACAGATACGCAGTATTTT
14,TRBJ2-5,-,many,TRBV11-2,CASSRGRLQETQYF,TGTGCCAGCAGCCGGGGGAGGCTCCAAGAGACCCAGTACTTC
12,TRBJ2-3,-,many,TRBV7-9,CARATSTDTQYF,TGTGCCAGAGCAACTAGCACAGATACGCAGTATTTT
13,TRBJ1-5,-,few,TRBV18,CASSPGGGEVQHF,TGTGCCAGCTCACCGGGCGGGGGCGAGGTCCAGCATTTT
15,TRBJ2-1,-,-,TRBV4-3,CASSQELGTYNEQFF,TGCGCCAGCAGCCAAGAACTGGGAACCTACAATGAGCAGTTCTTC
13,TRBJ1-1,-,-,TRBV7-2,CASSRPYETEAFF,TGTGCCAGCAGCCGCCCCTATGAGACTGAAGCTTTCTTT
16,TRBJ2-1,TRBD2,medium-sized,TRBV6-4,CAGPLLAGVGYNEQFF,TGTGCCGGCCCCTTACTAGCGGGAGTCGGGTACAATGAGCAGTTCTTC
16,TRBJ2-1,-,few,TRBV20-1,CSARDPSGGFVVEQFF,TGCAGTGCTAGAGATCCCAGCGGAGGGTTCGTCGTTGAGCAGTTCTTC
13,TRBJ2-5,-,-,TRBV2,CVSSGPYQETQYF,TGTGTCAGCAGTGGTCCGTACCAAGAGACCCAGTACTTC
17,TRBJ2-1,TRBD1,-,TRBV11-2,CASSLEDRESSYNEQFF,TGTGCCAGCAGCTTAGAGGACAGGGAGAGCTCCTACAATGAGCAGTTCTTC
14,TRBJ2-1,-,-,TRBV19,CASSRPRGIDEQFF,TGTGCCAGTAGTAGACCTAGGGGTATAGATGAGCAGTTCTTC
14,TRBJ1-1,-,-,TRBV5-1,CASSAGPANTEAFF,TGCGCCAGCAGTGCAGGGCCAGCGAACACTGAAGCTTTCTTT
11,TRBJ1-2,-,many,TRBV3-1,CASSRGYGYTF,TGTGCCAGCAGCCGGGGGTATGGCTACACCTTC
16,TRBJ2-7,TRBD1,many,TRBV28,CASSPNPWTGTYEQYF,TGTGCCAGCAGTCCCAACCCCTGGACAGGAACCTACGAGCAGTACTTC
15,TRBJ2-7,TRBD2,many,TRBV27,CASSLFASGSYEQYF,TGTGCCAGCAGTTTATTTGCTAGCGGTTCCTACGAGCAGTACTTC
12,TRBJ1-1,-,once,TRBV12-3/TRBV12-4,CASSLALGKAFF,TGTGCCAGCAGTTTAGCGCTCGGAAAAGCTTTCTTT
19,TRBJ2-1,TRBD2,many,TRBV2,CASSGGPRAGGDSYNEQFF,TGTGCCAGCAGTGGAGGCCCGCGAGCGGGGGGGGACTCCTACAATGAGCAGTTCTTC
14,TRBJ2-4,-,-,TRBV27,CASSLTWAKNIQYF,TGTGCCAGCAGCCTAACGTGGGCCAAAAACATTCAGTACTTC
15,TRBJ1-2,-,many,TRBV18,CASSQIGGIAHGYTF,TGTGCCAGCTCCCAGATCGGCGGGATCGCCCATGGCTACACCTTC
14,TRBJ1-2,-,many,TRBV9,CASSERGGPYGYTF,TGTGCCAGCAGCGAAAGGGGGGGACCCTATGGCTACACCTTC
17,TRBJ1-2,TRBD1,many,TRBV28,CASSPVIGTGGNYGYTF,TGTGCCAGCAGCCCAGTAATTGGGACAGGGGGCAACTATGGCTACACCTTC
16,TRBJ2-5,-,many,TRBV4-3,CASSQDRQGHQETQYF,TGCGCCAGCAGCCAAGATCGCCAGGGCCACCAAGAGACCCAGTACTTC
15,TRBJ2-3,-,-,TRBV30,CAWSANLAFTDTQYF,TGTGCCTGGAGTGCGAACCTTGCGTTTACAGATACGCAGTATTTT
15,TRBJ2-3,-,many,TRBV11-1,CASSLGGLITDTQYF,TGTGCCAGCAGCTTAGGGGGGCTGATCACAGATACGCAGTATTTT
14,TRBJ1-2,-,many,TRBV12-3/TRBV12-4,CASSSLGGDDGYTF,TGTGCCAGCAGTTCCCTGGGGGGCGACGATGGCTACACCTTC
18,TRBJ2-4,-,many,TRBV15,CATSRDGGQPLAKNIQYF,TGTGCCACCAGCAGAGATGGGGGACAACCCTTAGCCAAAAACATTCAGTACTTC
19,TRBJ2-6,-,few,TRBV28,CASSPQGYRRSSGANVLTF,TGTGCCAGCAGTCCCCAGGGGTACAGGAGGAGCTCTGGGGCCAACGTCCTGACTTTC
15,TRBJ1-5,TRBD1,many,TRBV6-1,CASSEIGGLSQPQHF,TGTGCCAGCAGTGAAATAGGGGGCCTCTCTCAGCCCCAGCATTTT
15,TRBJ2-3,-,few,TRBV7-2,CASSLNYGTTDTQYF,TGTGCCAGCAGCTTAAACTACGGGACCACAGATACGCAGTATTTT
17,TRBJ2-1,TRBD1,many,TRBV13,CASSLAAGGRSYNEQFF,TGTGCCAGCAGCTTAGCGGCAGGGGGCCGCTCCTACAATGAGCAGTTCTTC
14,TRBJ2-7,TRBD2,many,TRBV5-1,CASSLAGAPYEQYF,TGCGCCAGCAGCCTAGCGGGAGCCCCTTACGAGCAGTACTTC
16,TRBJ1-1,-,-,TRBV6-1,CASSEESGGRGPEAFF,TGTGCCAGCAGTGAAGAAAGCGGGGGGCGCGGCCCTGAAGCTTTCTTT
21,TRBJ2-1,TRBD2,few,TRBV7-2,CASSLAAGLAGRPSSYNEQFF,TGTGCCAGCAGCTTGGCCGCCGGACTAGCGGGGAGACCGAGCTCCTACAATGAGCAGTTCTTC
14,TRBJ2-3,-,many,TRBV7-8,CASSPSRDTYTQYF,TGTGCCAGCAGCCCAAGCCGAGATACCTATACGCAGTATTTT
15,TRBJ2-5,-,-,TRBV28,CASSLQEPFQETQYF,TGTGCCAGCAGTTTACAGGAACCGTTCCAAGAGACCCAGTACTTC
18,TRBJ2-2,-,few,TRBV15,CATSRDRGTAPNTGELFF,TGTGCCACCAGCAGAGATCGAGGCACAGCTCCTAACACCGGGGAGCTGTTTTTT
12,TRBJ2-7,-,-,TRBV28,CATGDQPYEQYF,TGTGCCACTGGGGACCAACCCTACGAGCAGTACTTC
15,TRBJ1-3,TRBD1,-,TRBV28,CASTLGQGAGNTIYF,TGTGCCAGCACCTTGGGACAGGGAGCTGGAAACACCATATATTTT
13,TRBJ2-2,-,many,TRBV5-4,CASSLVNTGELFF,TGTGCCAGCAGCTTGGTGAACACCGGGGAGCTGTTTTTT
17,TRBJ2-7,TRBD2,-,TRBV7-8,CASSPGLAGGRSHEQYF,TGTGCCAGCAGCCCGGGACTAGCGGGGGGGCGATCGCACGAGCAGTACTTC
14,TRBJ2-2,-,few,TRBV30,CAWSSPDFTGELFF,TGTGCCTGGAGTTCCCCCGACTTCACCGGGGAGCTGTTTTTT
17,TRBJ2-1,-,-,TRBV16,CASSQSVGGSSYNEQFF,TGTGCCAGCAGCCAATCGGTGGGGGGAAGCTCCTACAATGAGCAGTTCTTC
11,TRBJ2-5,-,many,TRBV29-1,CSVELAWTQYF,TGCAGCGTTGAACTAGCATGGACCCAGTACTTC
15,TRBJ2-3,-,few,TRBV19,CASSRKAESTDTQYF,TGTGCCAGTAGTAGAAAAGCGGAGAGCACAGATACGCAGTATTTT